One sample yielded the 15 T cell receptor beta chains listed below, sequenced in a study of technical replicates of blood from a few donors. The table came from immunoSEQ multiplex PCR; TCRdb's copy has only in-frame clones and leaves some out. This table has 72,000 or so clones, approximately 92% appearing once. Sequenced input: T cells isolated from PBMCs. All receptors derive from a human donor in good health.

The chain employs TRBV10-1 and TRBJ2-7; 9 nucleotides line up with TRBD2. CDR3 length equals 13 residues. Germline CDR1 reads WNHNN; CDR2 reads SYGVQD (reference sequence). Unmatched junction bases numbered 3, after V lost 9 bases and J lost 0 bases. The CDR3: CASLAGSSYEQYF. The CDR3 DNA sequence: TGCGCCAGTCTAGCGGGGAGCTCCTACGAGCAGTACTTC.

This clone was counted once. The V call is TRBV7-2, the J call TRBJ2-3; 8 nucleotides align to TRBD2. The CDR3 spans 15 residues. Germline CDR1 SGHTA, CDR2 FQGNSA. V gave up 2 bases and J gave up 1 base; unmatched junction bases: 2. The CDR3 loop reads CASSLSGGRTDTQYF. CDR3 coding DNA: TGTGCCAGCAGCTTAAGCGGGGGACGCACAGATACGCAGTATTTT.

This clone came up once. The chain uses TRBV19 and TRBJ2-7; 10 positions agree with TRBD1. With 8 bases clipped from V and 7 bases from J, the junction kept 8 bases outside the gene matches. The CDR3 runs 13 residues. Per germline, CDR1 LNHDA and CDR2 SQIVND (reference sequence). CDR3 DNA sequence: TGTGCCAGTGGGGGACAGGGGTTGGGGGAGCAGTACTTC. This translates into CASGGQGLGEQYF.

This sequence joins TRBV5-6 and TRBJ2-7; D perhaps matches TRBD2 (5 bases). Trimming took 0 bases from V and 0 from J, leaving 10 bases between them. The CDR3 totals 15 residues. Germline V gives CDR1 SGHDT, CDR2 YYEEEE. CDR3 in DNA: TGTGCCAGCAGCTTGGGTTTTAGCGTCTCCTACGAGCAGTACTTC. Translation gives CASSLGFSVSYEQYF.

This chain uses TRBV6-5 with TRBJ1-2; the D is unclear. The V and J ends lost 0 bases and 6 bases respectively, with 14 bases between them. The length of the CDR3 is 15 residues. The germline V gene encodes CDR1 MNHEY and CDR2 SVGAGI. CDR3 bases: TGTGCCAGCAGTTACTCGAGAGACACCCCAAATGGCTACACCTTC. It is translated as CASSYSRDTPNGYTF.

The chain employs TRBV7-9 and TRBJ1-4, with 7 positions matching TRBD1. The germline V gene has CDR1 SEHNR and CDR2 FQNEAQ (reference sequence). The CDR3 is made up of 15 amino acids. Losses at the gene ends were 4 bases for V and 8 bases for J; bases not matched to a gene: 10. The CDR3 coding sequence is TGTGCCAGCAGCTCCCTGACAGGGCCGTGGGAAAAACTGTTTTTT. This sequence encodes CASSSLTGPWEKLFF.

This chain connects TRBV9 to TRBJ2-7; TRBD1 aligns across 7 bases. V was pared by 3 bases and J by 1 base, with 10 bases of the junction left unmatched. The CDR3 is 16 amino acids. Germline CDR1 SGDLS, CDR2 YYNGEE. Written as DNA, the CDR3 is TGTGCCAGCAGCGGGACTCAGACAGGGCGTTCCTACGAGCAGTACTTC. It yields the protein CASSGTQTGRSYEQYF.

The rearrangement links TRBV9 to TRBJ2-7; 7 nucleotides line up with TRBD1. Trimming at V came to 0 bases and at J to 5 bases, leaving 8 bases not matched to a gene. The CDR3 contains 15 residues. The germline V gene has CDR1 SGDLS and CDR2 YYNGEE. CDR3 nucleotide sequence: TGTGCCAGCAGCGTAGCTCACAGGGGTTTCGACGAGCAGTACTTC. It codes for CASSVAHRGFDEQYF.

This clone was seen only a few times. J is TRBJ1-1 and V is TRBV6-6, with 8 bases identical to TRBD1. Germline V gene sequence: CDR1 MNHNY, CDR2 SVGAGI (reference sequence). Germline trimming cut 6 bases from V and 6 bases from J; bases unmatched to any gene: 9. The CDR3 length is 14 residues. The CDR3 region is CASRSGQGSAEAFF. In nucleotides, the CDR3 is TGTGCCAGCAGATCAGGACAGGGTAGTGCTGAAGCTTTCTTT.

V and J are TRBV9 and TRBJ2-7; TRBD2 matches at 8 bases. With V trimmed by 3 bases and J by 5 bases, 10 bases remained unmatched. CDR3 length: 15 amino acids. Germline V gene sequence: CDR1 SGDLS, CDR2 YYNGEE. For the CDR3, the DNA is TGTGCCAGCAGCGCGGGGGGGGGCGTGAGTCACGAGCAGTACTTC. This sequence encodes CASSAGGGVSHEQYF.

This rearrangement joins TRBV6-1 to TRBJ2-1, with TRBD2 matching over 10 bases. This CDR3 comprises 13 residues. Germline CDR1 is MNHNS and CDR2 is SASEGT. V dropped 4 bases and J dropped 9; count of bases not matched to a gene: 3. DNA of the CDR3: TGTGCCAGCAGTGTACTAGCGGGAAGTGAGCAGTTCTTC. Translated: CASSVLAGSEQFF.

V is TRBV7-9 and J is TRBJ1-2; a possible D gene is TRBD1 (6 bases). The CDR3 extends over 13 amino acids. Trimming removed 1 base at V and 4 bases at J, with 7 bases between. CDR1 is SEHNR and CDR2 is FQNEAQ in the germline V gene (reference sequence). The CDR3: CASSLVQGYGYTF. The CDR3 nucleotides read TGTGCCAGCAGCTTAGTACAGGGCTATGGCTACACCTTC.

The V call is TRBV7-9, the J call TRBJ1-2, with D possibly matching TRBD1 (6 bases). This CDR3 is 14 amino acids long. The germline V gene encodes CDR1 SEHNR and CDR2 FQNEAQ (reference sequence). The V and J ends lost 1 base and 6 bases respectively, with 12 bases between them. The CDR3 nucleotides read TGTGCCAGCAGCTTAGTACAGGGTGGAGATGGCTACACCTTC. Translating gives CASSLVQGGDGYTF.

The CDR3 DNA reads as TGCGCCAGCAGCCCTCTAGCGGGAGGCCCCTACGAGCAGTACTTC. Protein sequence: CASSPLAGGPYEQYF. The rearrangement uses TRBV4-1 and TRBJ2-7; TRBD2 aligns across 11 bases. Germline V CDR1 and CDR2: MGHRA, YSYEKL. The V gene end was trimmed by 4 bases and the J gene end by 2 bases; junction bases not matched to a gene: 4. The CDR3 has 15 residues.

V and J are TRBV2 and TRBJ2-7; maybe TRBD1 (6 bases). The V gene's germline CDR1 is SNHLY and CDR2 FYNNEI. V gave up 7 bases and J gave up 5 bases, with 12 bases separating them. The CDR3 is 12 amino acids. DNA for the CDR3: TGTGCCAGCACCCCAACAGGGAACGAGCAGTACTTC. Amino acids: CASTPTGNEQYF.